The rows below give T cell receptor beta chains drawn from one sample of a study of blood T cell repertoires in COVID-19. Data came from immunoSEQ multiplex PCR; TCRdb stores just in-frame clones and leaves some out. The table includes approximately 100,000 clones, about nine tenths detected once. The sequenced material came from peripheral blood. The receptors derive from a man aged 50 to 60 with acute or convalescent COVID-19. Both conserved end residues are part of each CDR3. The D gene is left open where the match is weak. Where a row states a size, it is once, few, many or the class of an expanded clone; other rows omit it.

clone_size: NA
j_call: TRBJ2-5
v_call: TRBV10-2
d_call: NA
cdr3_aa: CASSEGQFLAQYF
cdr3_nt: TGCGCCAGCAGTGAAGGACAGTTCTTGGCCCAGTACTTC

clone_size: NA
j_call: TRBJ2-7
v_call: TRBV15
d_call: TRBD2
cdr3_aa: CATSRDIPGGSYEQYF
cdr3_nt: TGTGCCACCAGCAGAGACATCCCGGGGGGCTCCTACGAGCAGTACTTC

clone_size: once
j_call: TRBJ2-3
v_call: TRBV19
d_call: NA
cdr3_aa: CASSITDSYTDTQYF
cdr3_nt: TGTGCCAGTAGTATAACGGACAGTTACACAGATACGCAGTATTTT

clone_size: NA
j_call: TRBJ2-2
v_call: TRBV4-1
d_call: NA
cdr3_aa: CASSHLGTDSPNTGELFF
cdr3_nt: TGCGCCAGCAGCCACCTGGGAACCGACAGCCCGAACACCGGGGAGCTGTTTTTT

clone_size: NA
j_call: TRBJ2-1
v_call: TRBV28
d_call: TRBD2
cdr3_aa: CASSFAGGRNEQFF
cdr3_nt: TGTGCCAGCAGTTTTGCGGGAGGGCGAAATGAGCAGTTCTTC

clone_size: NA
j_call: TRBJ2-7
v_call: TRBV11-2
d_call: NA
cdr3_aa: CASSLTYSYEQYF
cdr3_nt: TGTGCCAGCAGCTTAACTTACTCCTACGAGCAGTACTTC

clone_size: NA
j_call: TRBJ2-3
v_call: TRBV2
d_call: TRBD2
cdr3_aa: CASRQGGADTQYF
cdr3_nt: TGTGCCAGCAGGCAGGGAGGGGCAGATACGCAGTATTTT

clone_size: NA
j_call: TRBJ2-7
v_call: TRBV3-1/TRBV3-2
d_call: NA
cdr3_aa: CASSPVLQGGSYEQYF
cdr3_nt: TGTGCCAGCAGCCCCGTACTTCAGGGTGGATCCTACGAGCAGTACTTC

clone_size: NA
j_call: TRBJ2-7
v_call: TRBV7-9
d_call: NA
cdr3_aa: CASSFLQYEQYF
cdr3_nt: TGTGCCAGCAGCTTCTTACAGTACGAGCAGTACTTC

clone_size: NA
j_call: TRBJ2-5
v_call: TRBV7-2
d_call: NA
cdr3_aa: CASSPTGMGETQYF
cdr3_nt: TGTGCCAGCAGCCCTACAGGGATGGGAGAGACCCAGTACTTC

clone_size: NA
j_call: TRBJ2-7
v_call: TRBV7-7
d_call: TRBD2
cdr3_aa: CASSLGAGGEYEQYF
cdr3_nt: TGTGCCAGCAGCTTAGGAGCGGGAGGAGAGTACGAGCAGTACTTC

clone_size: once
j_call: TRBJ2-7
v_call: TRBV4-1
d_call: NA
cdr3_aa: CASSPLGGSYEQYF
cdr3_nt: TGCGCCAGCAGCCCCCTCGGGGGCTCCTACGAGCAGTACTTC

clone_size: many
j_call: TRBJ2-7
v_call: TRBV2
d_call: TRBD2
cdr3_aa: CASEPASGRVYEQYF
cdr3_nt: TGTGCCAGCGAACCGGCTAGCGGGAGGGTGTACGAGCAGTACTTC

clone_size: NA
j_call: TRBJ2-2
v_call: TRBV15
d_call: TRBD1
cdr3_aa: CATSREEGGSGELFF
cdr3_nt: TGTGCCACCAGCAGAGAGGAAGGGGGCTCCGGGGAGCTGTTTTTT

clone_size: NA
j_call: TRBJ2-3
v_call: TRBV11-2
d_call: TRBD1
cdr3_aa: CASSSQGFYTDTQYF
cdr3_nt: TGTGCCAGCAGCTCACAGGGGTTCTACACAGATACGCAGTATTTT

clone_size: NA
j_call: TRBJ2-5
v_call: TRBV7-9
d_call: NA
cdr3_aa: CASSLTGAQYF
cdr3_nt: TGTGCCAGCAGCTTAACGGGGGCCCAGTACTTC

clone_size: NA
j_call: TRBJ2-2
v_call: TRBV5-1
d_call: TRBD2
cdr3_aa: CASRASGSVTGELFF
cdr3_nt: TGCGCCAGCAGGGCTAGCGGGAGTGTCACCGGGGAGCTGTTTTTT

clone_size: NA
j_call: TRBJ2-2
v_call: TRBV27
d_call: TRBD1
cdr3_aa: CASRQGTNTGELFF
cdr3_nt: TGTGCCAGCCGACAGGGGACGAACACCGGGGAGCTGTTTTTT

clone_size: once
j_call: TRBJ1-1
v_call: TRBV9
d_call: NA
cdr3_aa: CASSVAPTGAEAFF
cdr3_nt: TGTGCCAGCAGCGTAGCTCCAACGGGGGCTGAAGCTTTCTTT

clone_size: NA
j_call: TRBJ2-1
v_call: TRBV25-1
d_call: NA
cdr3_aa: CASSGGRAGANEQFF
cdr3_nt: TGTGCCAGCAGTGGGGGCCGGGCAGGGGCCAATGAGCAGTTCTTC

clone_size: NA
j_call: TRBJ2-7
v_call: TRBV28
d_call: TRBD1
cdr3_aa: CASCGGQVYEQYF
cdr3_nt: TGTGCCAGCTGTGGGGGACAGGTCTACGAGCAGTACTTC

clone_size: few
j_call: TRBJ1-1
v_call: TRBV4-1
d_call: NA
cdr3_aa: CASSQVPTEAFF
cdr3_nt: TGCGCCAGCAGCCAAGTTCCGACTGAAGCTTTCTTT

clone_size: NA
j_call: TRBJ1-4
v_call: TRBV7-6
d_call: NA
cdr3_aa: CASSFQGYSTNEKLFF
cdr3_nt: TGTGCCAGCAGCTTTCAGGGATACTCAACTAATGAAAAACTGTTTTTT

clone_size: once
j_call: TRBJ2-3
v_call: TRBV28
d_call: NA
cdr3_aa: CASSLTADTQYF
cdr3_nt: TGTGCCAGCAGTTTAACGGCAGATACGCAGTATTTT

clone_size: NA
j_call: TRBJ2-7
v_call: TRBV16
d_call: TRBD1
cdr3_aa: CASRQGAHEQYF
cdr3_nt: TGTGCCAGCAGACAGGGGGCCCACGAGCAGTACTTC

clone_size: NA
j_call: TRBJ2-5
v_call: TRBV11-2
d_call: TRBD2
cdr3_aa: CASTSPYSGRRRETQYF
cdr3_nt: TGTGCCAGCACCTCGCCGTATAGCGGGAGGAGGCGGGAGACCCAGTACTTC

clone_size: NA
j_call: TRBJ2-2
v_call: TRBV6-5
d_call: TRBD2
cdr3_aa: CASSYFSGRNTGELFF
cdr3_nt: TGTGCCAGCAGTTACTTCAGCGGGAGGAACACCGGGGAGCTGTTTTTT

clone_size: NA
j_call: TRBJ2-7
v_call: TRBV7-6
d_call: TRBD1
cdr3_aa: CASSSGTGGAESYEQYF
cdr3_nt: TGTGCCAGCAGCTCCGGGACAGGGGGCGCCGAGAGCTACGAGCAGTACTTC

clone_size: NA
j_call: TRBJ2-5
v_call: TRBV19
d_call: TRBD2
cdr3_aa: CASSPRTSGMWGSETQYF
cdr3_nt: TGTGCCAGTAGTCCCCGAACTAGCGGGATGTGGGGGTCGGAGACCCAGTACTTC

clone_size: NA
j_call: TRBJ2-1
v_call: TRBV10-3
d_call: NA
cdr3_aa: CAISESLADNEQFF
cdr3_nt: TGTGCCATCAGTGAGAGTCTAGCCGACAATGAGCAGTTCTTC

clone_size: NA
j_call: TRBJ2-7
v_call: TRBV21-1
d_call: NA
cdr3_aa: CASRQESSGRVGFYEQYF
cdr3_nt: TGTGCCAGCAGACAGGAATCTAGCGGGAGGGTAGGCTTCTACGAGCAGTACTTC

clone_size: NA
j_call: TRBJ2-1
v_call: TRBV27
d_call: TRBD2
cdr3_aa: CASRSWTSGSGRNNEQFF
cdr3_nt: TGTGCCAGCAGATCTTGGACTAGCGGGAGTGGAAGAAACAATGAGCAGTTCTTC

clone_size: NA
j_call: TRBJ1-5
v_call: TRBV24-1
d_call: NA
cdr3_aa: CATSRQGLEPQHF
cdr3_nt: TGTGCCACCAGTCGGCAGGGGCTGGAACCCCAGCATTTT

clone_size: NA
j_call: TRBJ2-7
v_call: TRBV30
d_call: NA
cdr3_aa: CAWGRFYEQYF
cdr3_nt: TGTGCCTGGGGGAGGTTCTACGAGCAGTACTTC

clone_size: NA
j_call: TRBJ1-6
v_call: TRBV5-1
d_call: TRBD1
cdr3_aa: CASSGGTGDGSPLHF
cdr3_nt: TGCGCCAGCAGCGGGGGGACAGGGGATGGCTCACCCCTCCACTTT

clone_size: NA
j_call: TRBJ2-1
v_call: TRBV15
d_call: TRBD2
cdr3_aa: CATTSGYNEQFF
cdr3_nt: TGTGCCACCACTAGCGGATACAATGAGCAGTTCTTC

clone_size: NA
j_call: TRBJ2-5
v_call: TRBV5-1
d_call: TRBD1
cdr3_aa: CASSAGQGIVAKTQYF
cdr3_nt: TGCGCCAGCAGCGCCGGACAGGGGATCGTTGCAAAGACCCAGTACTTC

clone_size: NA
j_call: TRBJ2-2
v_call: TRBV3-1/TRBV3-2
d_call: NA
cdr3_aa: CASSQFNGELFF
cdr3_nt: TGTGCCAGCAGCCAATTTAACGGGGAGCTGTTTTTT

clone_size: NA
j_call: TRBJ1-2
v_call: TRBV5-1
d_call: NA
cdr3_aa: CASSLDPGAPGYTF
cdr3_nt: TGCGCCAGCAGCTTGGACCCAGGGGCGCCCGGCTACACCTTC